These 2 T cell receptor beta chains share one sample of origin, sequenced in a study of OX40 agonist ivuxolimab in advanced cancers. Only in-frame clones appear in the TCRdb table, and some are missing; sequencing was by immunoSEQ multiplex PCR. The table lists roughly 15,000 clones, about 90% of them singletons. The sequenced sample was CD4+ or CD8+ T cells sorted from blood, obtained in a trial of the OX40 agonist ivuxolimab. The receptors here all came from an adult with an advanced solid tumor such as melanoma, head and neck, liver or kidney cancer.

This clone has a handful of counts. The chain employs TRBV4-2 and TRBJ2-2; TRBD2 is a possible D gene (5 bases). The CDR3 contains 16 residues. V shed 0 bases and J shed 4 bases, with 12 bases lying between them. The germline gives CDR1 LGHNA, CDR2 YNFKEQ. This CDR3 reads CASSQDGDYSTGELFF. The CDR3 DNA sequence: TGTGCCAGCAGCCAAGATGGCGACTACAGCACCGGGGAGCTGTTTTTT.

This chain connects TRBV9 to TRBJ1-4; D remains ambiguous. The CDR3 totals 15 residues. The germline CDR1 and CDR2 sequences are SGDLS and YYNGEE. Between the trimmed V and J ends, which lost 3 bases and 10 bases, there was a span of 19 bases. The CDR3 nucleotides read TGTGCCAGCAGCGGCATCGGGGAGGGAGACGGAAAACTGTTTTTT. Encoded protein: CASSGIGEGDGKLFF.